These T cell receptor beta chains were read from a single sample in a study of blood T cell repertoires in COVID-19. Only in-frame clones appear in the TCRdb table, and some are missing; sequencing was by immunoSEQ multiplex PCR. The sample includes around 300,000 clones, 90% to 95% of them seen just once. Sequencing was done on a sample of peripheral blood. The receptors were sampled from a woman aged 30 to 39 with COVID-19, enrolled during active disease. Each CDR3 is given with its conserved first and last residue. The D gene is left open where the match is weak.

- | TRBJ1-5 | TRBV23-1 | TGCGCCAGCAGTCAATTACACCGCCTGAGCAATCAGCCCCAGCATTTT | CASSQLHRLSNQPQHF
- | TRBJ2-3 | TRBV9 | TGTGCCAGCAGCGTAGATGCGCTCGCAGATACGCAGTATTTT | CASSVDALADTQYF
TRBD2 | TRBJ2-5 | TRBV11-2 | TGTGCCAGCAGTCCCGGGACTAGCGGGAGGAGGCAAGAGACCCAGTACTTC | CASSPGTSGRRQETQYF
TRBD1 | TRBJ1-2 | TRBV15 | TGTGCCACCAGCAGAGTGGGACAGGAGGATGGCTACACCTTC | CATSRVGQEDGYTF
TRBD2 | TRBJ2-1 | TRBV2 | TGTGCCGTAGGGGAGGGTGGCTCCTACAATGAGCAGTTCTTC | CAVGEGGSYNEQFF
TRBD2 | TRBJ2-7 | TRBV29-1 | TGCAGCGTCGCCGGACAGCTGAGCGGGAGAGTATACGAGCAGTACTTC | CSVAGQLSGRVYEQYF
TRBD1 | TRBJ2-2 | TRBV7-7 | TGTGCCAGCAGCTTCGGGACAGACAACACCGGGGAGCTGTTTTTT | CASSFGTDNTGELFF
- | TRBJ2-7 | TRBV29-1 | TGCAGCGTGCGACAGGTCCACGAGCAGTACTTC | CSVRQVHEQYF
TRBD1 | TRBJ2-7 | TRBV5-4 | TGTGCCAGCAGCTTGGACAGGGGGCGCCCCTACGAGCAGTACTTC | CASSLDRGRPYEQYF
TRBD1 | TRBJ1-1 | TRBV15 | TGTGCCACCAGCAGGGGACAGGCGGCCACTGAAGCTTTCTTT | CATSRGQAATEAFF
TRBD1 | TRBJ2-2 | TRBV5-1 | TGCGCCAGCGGGCGGGACAGGGGAAACACCGGGGAGCTGTTTTTT | CASGRDRGNTGELFF
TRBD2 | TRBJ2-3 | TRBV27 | TGTGCCAGCAGTTTATCATACCGGACTAGCGGGAGGGCCGGCACAGATACGCAGTATTTT | CASSLSYRTSGRAGTDTQYF